This TCR beta chain is from a study of blood T cell repertoires in COVID-19. As for the study in general: T cells, B-cell-depleted T cells, or PBMCs supplied cDNA or gDNA.

The assay was immunoSEQ multiplex PCR, and TCRdb's table has in-frame clones only and misses some. This table holds about 250,000 clones, around 88% found once. Sequences were obtained from peripheral blood. The receptor comes from a man at least 80 years old with acute or convalescent COVID-19.

CDR3 bases: TGTGCCAGCTCACCCGTGGACAGCACCTACGAGCAGTACTTC. This encodes CASSPVDSTYEQYF. The V and J genes are TRBV18 and TRBJ2-7; a possible D gene is TRBD1 (6 bases). The CDR3 is 14 residues long. V was cut by 3 bases and J by 2 bases, with 11 bases left in between. Germline-derived CDR1 and CDR2 are KGHSH and LQKENI.